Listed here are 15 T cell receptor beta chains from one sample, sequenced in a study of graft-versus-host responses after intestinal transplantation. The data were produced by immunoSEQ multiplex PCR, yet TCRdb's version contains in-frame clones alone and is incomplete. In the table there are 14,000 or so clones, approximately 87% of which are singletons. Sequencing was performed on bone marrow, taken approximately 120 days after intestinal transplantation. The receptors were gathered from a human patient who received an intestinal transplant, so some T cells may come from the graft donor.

CDR3 sequence: CASSSTEETSPLHF. The DNA for the CDR3 is TGTGCCAGCAGCTCGACAGAGGAAACTTCACCCCTCCACTTT. The rearrangement links TRBV7-9 to TRBJ1-6; TRBD1 is a possible D gene (5 bases). The CDR3 length is 14 residues. Trimming shortened V by 4 bases and J by 9 bases, and 13 bases separated the two germline ends. Germline CDR1 reads SEHNR; CDR2 reads FQNEAQ (reference sequence).

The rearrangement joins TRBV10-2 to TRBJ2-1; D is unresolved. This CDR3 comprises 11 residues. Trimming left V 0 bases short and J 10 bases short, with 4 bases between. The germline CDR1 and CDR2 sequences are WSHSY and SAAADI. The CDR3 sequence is CASSESLEQFF. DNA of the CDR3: TGCGCCAGCAGTGAGTCGTTGGAGCAGTTCTTC.

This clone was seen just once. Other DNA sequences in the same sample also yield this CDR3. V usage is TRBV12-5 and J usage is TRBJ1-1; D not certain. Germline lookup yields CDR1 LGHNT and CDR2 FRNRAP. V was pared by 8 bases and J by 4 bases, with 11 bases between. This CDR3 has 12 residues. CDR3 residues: CASSTSFTEAFF. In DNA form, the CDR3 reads TGTGCTAGTTCCACTTCCTTCACTGAAGCTTTCTTT.

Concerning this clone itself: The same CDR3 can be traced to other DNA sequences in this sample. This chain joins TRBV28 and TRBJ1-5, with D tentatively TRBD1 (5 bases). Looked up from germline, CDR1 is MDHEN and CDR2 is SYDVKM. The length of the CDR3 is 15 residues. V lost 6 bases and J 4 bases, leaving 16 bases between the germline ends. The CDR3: CASRWDRKGNQPQHF. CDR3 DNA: TGTGCCAGCAGGTGGGACCGAAAGGGTAATCAGCCCCAGCATTTT.

In DNA, the CDR3 is TGTGCCAGCAGTTTAGACAGGGTTGGCACCGGGGAGCTGTTTTTT. It yields the protein CASSLDRVGTGELFF. The chain recombines TRBV27 with TRBJ2-2; 7 bases match TRBD1. J was trimmed by 4 bases and V by 2 bases; bases with no gene match: 4. CDR3 size: 15 residues. Germline V gives CDR1 MNHEY, CDR2 SMNVEV (reference sequence).

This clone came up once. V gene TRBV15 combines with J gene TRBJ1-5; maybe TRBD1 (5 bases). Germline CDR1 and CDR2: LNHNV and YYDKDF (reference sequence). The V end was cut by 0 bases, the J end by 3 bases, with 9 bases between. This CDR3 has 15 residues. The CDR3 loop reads CATSRDREYNQPQHF. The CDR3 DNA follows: TGTGCCACCAGCAGAGACAGGGAATACAATCAGCCCCAGCATTTT.

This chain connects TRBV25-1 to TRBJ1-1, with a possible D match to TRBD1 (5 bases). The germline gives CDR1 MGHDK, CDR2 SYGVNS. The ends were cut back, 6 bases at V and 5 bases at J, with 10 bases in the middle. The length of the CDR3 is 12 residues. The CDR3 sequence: CASSFPGTEAFF. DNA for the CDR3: TGTGCCAGCAGCTTCCCAGGGACTGAAGCTTTCTTT.

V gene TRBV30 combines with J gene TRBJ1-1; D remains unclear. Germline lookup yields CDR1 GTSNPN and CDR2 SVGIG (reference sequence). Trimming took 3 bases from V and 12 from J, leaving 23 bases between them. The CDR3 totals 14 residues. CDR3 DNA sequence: TGTGCCTGGAGCCCTAGAGACGGTACCGGGGAAACTTTCTTT. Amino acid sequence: CAWSPRDGTGETFF.

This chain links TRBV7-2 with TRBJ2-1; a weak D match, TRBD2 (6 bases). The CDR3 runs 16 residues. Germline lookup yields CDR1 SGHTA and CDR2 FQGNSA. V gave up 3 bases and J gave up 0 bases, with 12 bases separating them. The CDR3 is CASSFGRGPSYNEQFF. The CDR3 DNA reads TGTGCCAGCAGCTTTGGGCGGGGCCCCTCCTACAATGAGCAGTTCTTC.

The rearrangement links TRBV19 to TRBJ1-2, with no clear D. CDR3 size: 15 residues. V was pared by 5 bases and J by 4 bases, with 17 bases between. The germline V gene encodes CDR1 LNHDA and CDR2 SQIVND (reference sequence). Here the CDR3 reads CASSPSGVPTYGYTF. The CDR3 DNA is TGTGCCAGTAGTCCTAGTGGGGTACCCACCTATGGCTACACCTTC.

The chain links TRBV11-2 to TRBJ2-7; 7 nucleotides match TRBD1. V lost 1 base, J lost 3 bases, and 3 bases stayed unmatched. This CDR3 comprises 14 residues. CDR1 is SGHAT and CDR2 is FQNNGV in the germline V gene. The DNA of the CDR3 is TGTGCCAGCAGCTTAGCGGGGACAGTCTACGAGCAGTACTTC. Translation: CASSLAGTVYEQYF. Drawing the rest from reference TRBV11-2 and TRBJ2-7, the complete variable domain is EAGVAQSPRYKIIEKRQSVAFWCNPISGHATLYWYQQILGQGPKLLIQFQNNGVVDDSQLPKDRFSAERLKGVDSTLKIQPAKLEDSAVYLCASSLAGTVYEQYFGPGTRLTVT.

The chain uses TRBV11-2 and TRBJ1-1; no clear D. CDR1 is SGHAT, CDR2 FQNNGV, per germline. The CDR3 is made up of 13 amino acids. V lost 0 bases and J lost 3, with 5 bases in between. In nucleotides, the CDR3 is TGTGCCAGCAGCTTAGACAGAGACACTGAAGCTTTCTTT. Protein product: CASSLDRDTEAFF.

The DNA for the CDR3 is TGTGCCAGCAGCCGCCAGGGTTTCGAAAAACTGTTTTTT. As protein: CASSRQGFEKLFF. The chain uses TRBV13 and TRBJ1-4; tentatively, D is TRBD1 (5 bases). The CDR3 extends over 13 amino acids. V was pared by 5 bases and J by 8 bases, with 12 bases between. Germline CDR1 and CDR2: PRHDT and FYEKMQ (reference sequence). The variable domain in full, with the rest retrieved from reference TRBV13 and TRBJ1-4, is AAGVIQSPRHLIKEKRETATLKCYPIPRHDTVYWYQQGPGQDPQFLISFYEKMQSDKGSIPDRFSAQQFSDYHSELNMSSLELGDSALYFCASSRQGFEKLFFGSGTQLSVL.

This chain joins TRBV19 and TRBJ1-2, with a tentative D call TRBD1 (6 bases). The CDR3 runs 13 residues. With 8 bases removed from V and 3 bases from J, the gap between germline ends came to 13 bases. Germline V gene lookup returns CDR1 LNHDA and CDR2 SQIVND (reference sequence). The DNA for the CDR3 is TGTGCCAGTTCGGACAGCTGGGACTATGGCTACACCTTC. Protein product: CASSDSWDYGYTF.

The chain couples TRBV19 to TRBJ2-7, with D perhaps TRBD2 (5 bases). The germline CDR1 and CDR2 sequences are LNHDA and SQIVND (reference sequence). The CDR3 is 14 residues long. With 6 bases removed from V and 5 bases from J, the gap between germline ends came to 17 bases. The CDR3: CASRSSHRQDEQYF. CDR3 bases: TGTGCCAGTAGATCTAGCCACCGTCAGGACGAGCAGTACTTC.